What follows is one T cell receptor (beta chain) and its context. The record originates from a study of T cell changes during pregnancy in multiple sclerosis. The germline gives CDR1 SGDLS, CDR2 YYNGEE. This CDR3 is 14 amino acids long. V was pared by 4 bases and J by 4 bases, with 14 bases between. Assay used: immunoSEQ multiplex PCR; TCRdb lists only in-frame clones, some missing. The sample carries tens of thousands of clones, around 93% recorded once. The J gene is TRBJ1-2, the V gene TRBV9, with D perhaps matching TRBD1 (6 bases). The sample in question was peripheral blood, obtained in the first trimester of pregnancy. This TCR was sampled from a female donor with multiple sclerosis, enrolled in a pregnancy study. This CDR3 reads CASSTQMTGYGYTF. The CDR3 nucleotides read TGTGCCAGCAGCACCCAAATGACAGGCTATGGCTACACCTTC.